These 8 T cell receptor beta chains were all obtained from the same sample, sequenced in a study of identical twins. One entry per CDR3 protein, called by TCRdb with MiXCR from the 5' RACE reads. The table lists more than 400,000 distinct CDR3 sequences, 13% to 15% of them singletons. The sample was also linked to a second study, of yellow fever vaccine responses in identical twins.

The sequencing sample was made of CD4+ T cells sorted from blood. All receptors derive from a woman between 18 and 29 years old in good health.

This clonotype was detected a few times. The V and J genes are TRBV19 and TRBJ2-3; D assignment may be TRBD1 or TRBD2 (6 bases each). V was clipped by 7 bases and J by 0 bases, with 17 bases between them. Germline values: CDR1 LNHDA, CDR2 SQIVND (reference sequence). The CDR3 consists of 16 residues. Written as DNA, the CDR3 is TGTGCCAGTACCGCGGGACACCGAGTCAGCACAGATACGCAGTATTTT. Amino acids: CASTAGHRVSTDTQYF.

CDR3 residues: CASSSRGDFTGELFF. DNA for the CDR3: TGTGCCAGCAGCTCTCGGGGGGATTTCACCGGGGAGCTGTTTTTT. The chain uses TRBV7-9 and TRBJ2-2; 7 positions match TRBD2. This CDR3 spans 15 amino acids. V gave up 4 bases and J gave up 4 bases; unmatched junction bases: 6. Per the germline V gene, CDR1 is SEHNR and CDR2 is FQNEAQ (reference sequence).

Here the CDR3 DNA reads TGTGCCAGCAAGGTGATGGCAGCTCAAGAGACCCAGTACTTC. Its protein product is CASKVMAAQETQYF. The rearrangement links TRBV6-1 to TRBJ2-5; no reliable D call. Trimming removed 7 bases at V and 2 bases at J, with 14 bases between. The germline gives CDR1 MNHNS, CDR2 SASEGT. The CDR3 extends over 14 amino acids.

The CDR3 DNA follows: TGCAGTGCTAGAGGGGGGAATAGCAATCAGCCCCAGCATTTT. It translates to CSARGGNSNQPQHF. The J gene is TRBJ1-5, the V gene TRBV20-1; D is possibly TRBD1 (5 bases). The CDR3 totals 14 residues. Germline loops: CDR1 DFQATT, CDR2 SNEGSKA (reference sequence). Trimming left V 1 base short and J 0 bases short, with 7 bases between.

This clonotype turned up a few times. The J gene is TRBJ2-1, the V gene TRBV6-1; no reliable D call. CDR1 and CDR2 (germline): MNHNS, SASEGT. The V and J ends lost 0 bases and 9 bases respectively, with 3 bases between them. The CDR3 has 11 amino acids. CDR3 protein: CASSEASEQFF. Here the CDR3 DNA reads TGTGCCAGCAGTGAAGCCTCTGAGCAGTTCTTC.

J is TRBJ2-1 and V is TRBV18; D may be TRBD1 or TRBD2 (5 bases each). The V end was cut by 4 bases, the J end by 6 bases, with 19 bases between. The V gene's germline CDR1 is KGHSH and CDR2 LQKENI. This CDR3 is 16 amino acids long. The CDR3 reads CASSLSGTTVFNEQFF. Here the CDR3 DNA reads TGTGCCAGCTCACTATCCGGGACCACCGTCTTCAATGAGCAGTTCTTC.

This clonotype was recorded a few times. V gene TRBV11-2 combines with J gene TRBJ2-2; tentative D call: TRBD1 (5 bases). Looked up from germline, CDR1 is SGHAT and CDR2 is FQNNGV. Trimming left V 3 bases short and J 5 bases short, with 13 bases between. The CDR3 is 15 residues long. CDR3 sequence: CASSLSRVETGELFF. CDR3 coding DNA: TGTGCCAGCAGCTTGTCCAGGGTTGAGACCGGGGAGCTGTTTTTT.

Only a few counts were recorded for this clonotype. The chain joins TRBV25-1 to TRBJ2-7; 7 nucleotides align to TRBD1. Germline trimming cut 3 bases from V and 7 bases from J; bases unmatched to any gene: 0. The length of the CDR3 is 11 residues. Germline CDR1 reads MGHDK; CDR2 reads SYGVNS. The CDR3 reads CASSETGEQYF. DNA for the CDR3: TGTGCCAGCAGTGAGACAGGGGAGCAGTACTTC.